Listed below are T cell receptor beta chains from one sample, sequenced in a study of OX40 agonist ivuxolimab in advanced cancers. Assay used: immunoSEQ multiplex PCR; TCRdb lists only in-frame clones, some missing. The sample lists about 74,000 clones; over 80% were seen once. The sequenced sample was CD4+ or CD8+ T cells sorted from blood, obtained in a trial of the OX40 agonist ivuxolimab. These receptors originate from an adult with an advanced solid tumor such as melanoma, head and neck, liver or kidney cancer. Each CDR3 is given without its conserved first and last residue. The order of the fields is V gene, CDR3 protein.

V gene: TRBV29-1
CDR3 protein: SVERGQSDTQY

V gene: TRBV9
CDR3 protein: ASSVGAASGRFWETQY

V gene: TRBV7-9
CDR3 protein: ASNLAVSSYEQY

V gene: TRBV11-2
CDR3 protein: ASSATTSGSYEQY

V gene: TRBV4-3
CDR3 protein: ASSPSRLDLQTQY

V gene: TRBV19
CDR3 protein: ASRGTVNEQF

V gene: TRBV30
CDR3 protein: AWSPGTGLNTEAF

V gene: TRBV7-9
CDR3 protein: ASSRSGHQETQY

V gene: TRBV4-1
CDR3 protein: ASSQVENRGSTDTQY

V gene: TRBV7-9
CDR3 protein: ASTELGGQAYEQY

V gene: TRBV13
CDR3 protein: ASSPKGTVQAYEQY

V gene: TRBV2
CDR3 protein: ASELWDRGDDGYT

V gene: TRBV27
CDR3 protein: ASSLSYHNEQF

V gene: TRBV7-2
CDR3 protein: ASISLVNTEAF

V gene: TRBV7-3
CDR3 protein: ASSLSHSYEQY

V gene: TRBV7-6
CDR3 protein: ASSLARQGSGANVLT

V gene: TRBV28
CDR3 protein: ASSLLGHEQY

V gene: TRBV4-3
CDR3 protein: ASSQGKGYEQY

V gene: TRBV27
CDR3 protein: ASSLYGQGRTDTQY

V gene: TRBV7-3
CDR3 protein: ASSLKGTTSYNEQF

V gene: TRBV11-2
CDR3 protein: ASSLGGGSSYEQY

V gene: TRBV19
CDR3 protein: AVSPGQSSYEQY

V gene: TRBV21-1
CDR3 protein: ASRTGPANYGYT